This record looks at one T cell receptor (beta chain) sequence and its context. What it binds is unknown. Trimming stripped 7 bases from V and 5 bases from J, with 17 bases between. The CDR3 loop spans 15 amino acids. CDR1 is MDHEN, CDR2 SYDVKM, per germline. Clones were read by immunoSEQ multiplex PCR, and TCRdb kept only the in-frame ones, dropping some. Of over 1,500 clones in the sample, roughly 36% were seen once. This entry belongs to a study of T cells in localized non-small cell lung cancer. Study-level results: There were a median about 53 of the top 100 tumor clones appearing in adjacent lung.

This specimen was lung tumor tissue, taken before any cancer treatment. J is TRBJ1-4 and V is TRBV28, with D perhaps TRBD1 (5 bases). This clonotype was sampled from a female donor older than 55 with stage II squamous cell lung carcinoma. The CDR3 DNA sequence: TGTGCCAGCATCAACGGGGGTCGGGGAAATGAAAAACTGTTTTTT. Protein: CASINGGRGNEKLFF.